This T cell receptor beta chain stems from a study of cytomegalovirus exposure and HLA in healthy donors. Looked up from germline, CDR1 is MNHEY and CDR2 is SMNVEV (reference sequence). V was pared by 5 bases and J by 0 bases, with 5 bases between. CDR3 length equals 14 residues. The PCR had 60 Vbeta and 13 Jbeta primers. Profiling relied on immunoSEQ multiplex PCR, and the TCRdb table lists in-frame clones only, not all of them. The table has 100,000 to 150,000 clones, roughly 74% seen once; the top ten hold approximately 7.8%. The sequence was collected from a male donor in good health and CMV-seronegative. The rearrangement links TRBV27 to TRBJ2-6, with D uncertain. The sequenced sample consisted of PBMCs. The CDR3 DNA sequence: TGTGCCAGCAGTCTAAGCTCTGGGGCCAACGTCCTGACTTTC. Residues: CASSLSSGANVLTF.